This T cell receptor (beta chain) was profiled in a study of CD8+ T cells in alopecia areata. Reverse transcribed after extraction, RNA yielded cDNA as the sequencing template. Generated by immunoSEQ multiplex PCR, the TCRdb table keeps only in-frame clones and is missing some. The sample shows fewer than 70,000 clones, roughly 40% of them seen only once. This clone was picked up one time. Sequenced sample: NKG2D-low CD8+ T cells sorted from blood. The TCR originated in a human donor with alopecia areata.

The CDR3 sequence is CSVEAWGITFGGYTF. CDR3 sequence (DNA): TGCAGCGTCGAGGCGTGGGGTATAACCTTCGGTGGCTACACCTTC. The J gene is TRBJ1-2, the V gene TRBV29-1; D gene unclear. CDR3 size: 15 residues. V lost 6 bases and J lost 7, with 24 bases in between. Germline V gene data show CDR1 as SQVTM and CDR2 as ANQGSEA.